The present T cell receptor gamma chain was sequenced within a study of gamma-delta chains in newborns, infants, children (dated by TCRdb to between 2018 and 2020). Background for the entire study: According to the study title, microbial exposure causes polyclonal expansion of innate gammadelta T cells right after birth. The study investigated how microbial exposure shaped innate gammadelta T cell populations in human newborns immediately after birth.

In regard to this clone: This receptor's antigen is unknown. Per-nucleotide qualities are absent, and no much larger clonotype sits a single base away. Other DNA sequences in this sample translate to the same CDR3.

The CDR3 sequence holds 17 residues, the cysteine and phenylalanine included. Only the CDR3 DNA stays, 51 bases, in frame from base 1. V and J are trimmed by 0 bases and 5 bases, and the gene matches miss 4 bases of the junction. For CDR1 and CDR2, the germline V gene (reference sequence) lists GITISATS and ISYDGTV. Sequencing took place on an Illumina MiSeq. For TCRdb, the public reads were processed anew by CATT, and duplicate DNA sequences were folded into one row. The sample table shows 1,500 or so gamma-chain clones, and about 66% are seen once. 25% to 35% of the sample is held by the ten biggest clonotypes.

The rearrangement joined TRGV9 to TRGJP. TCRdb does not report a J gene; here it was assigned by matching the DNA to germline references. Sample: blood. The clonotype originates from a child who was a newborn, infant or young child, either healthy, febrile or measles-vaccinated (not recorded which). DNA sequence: TGTGCCTTGTGGGAGGTGCTGAAAGAGTTGGGCAAAAAAATCAAGGTATTT. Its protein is CALWEVLKELGKKIKVF.